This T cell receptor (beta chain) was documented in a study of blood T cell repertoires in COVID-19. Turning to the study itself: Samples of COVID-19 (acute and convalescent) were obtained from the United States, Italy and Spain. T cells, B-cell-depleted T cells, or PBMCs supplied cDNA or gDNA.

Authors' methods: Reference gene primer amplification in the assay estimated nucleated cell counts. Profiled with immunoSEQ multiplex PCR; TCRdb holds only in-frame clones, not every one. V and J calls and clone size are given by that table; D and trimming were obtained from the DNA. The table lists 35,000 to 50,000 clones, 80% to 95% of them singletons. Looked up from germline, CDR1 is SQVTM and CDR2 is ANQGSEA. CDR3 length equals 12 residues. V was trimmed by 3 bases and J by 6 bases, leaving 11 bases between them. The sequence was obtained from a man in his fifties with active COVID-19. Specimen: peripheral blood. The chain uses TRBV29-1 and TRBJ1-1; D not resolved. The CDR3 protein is CSVDIVGSEAFF. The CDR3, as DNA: TGCAGCGTTGATATTGTGGGCTCTGAAGCTTTCTTT.